What follows describes a single T cell receptor (beta chain). This clonotype was seen many times. Its antigen has not been determined. Qualities for individual bases were not recorded, and no much larger clone is one base off. The data were taken from a study of response to subunit inactivated influenza vaccine (dated by TCRdb to the late 2010s). About the study as a whole: The study used deep quantitative T cell receptor repertoire profiling to track responses to a trivalent subunit inactivated influenza vaccine. Paper-wide results and their limitations: The authors proposed that each seasonal influenza vaccination may bring in only a limited number of new T cells.

Libraries were prepared through RT-PCR. TCRdb lists the instrument as Illumina HiSeq 2500. The public reads were reprocessed in TCRdb via fastp at Q25 and MiXCR, keeping in-frame beta chains. Rows with one shared CDR3 protein collapse into an entry with the most common genes and DNA. For this sample the table gives 710,000 or so distinct CDR3 sequences, of which 15% to 19% were detected only once. The ten biggest clones cover approximately 10% of the sample. From cysteine to phenylalanine, the CDR3 is 17 amino acids long. The only DNA kept is the CDR3, 51 bases in frame from the first base. Based on the germline V gene, the CDR1 and CDR2 sequences are SGHRS and YFSETQ. Trimmed from V: 1 base; trimmed from J: 4 bases; junction bases lacking a gene match: 8.

The chain links TRBV5-1 with TRBJ2-1, with 10 bases aligning to TRBD2. The sequencing used PBMCs from blood, collected 11 to 12 days after vaccination. This TCR was sampled from a man aged 50-60 years who received an inactivated influenza vaccine. Donor details come from another sample of the same person, matched by shared clones. CDR3 sequence: CASSLPKREGRYNEQFF. The sequence in DNA is TGCGCCAGCAGCTTGCCCAAGCGGGAGGGCCGGTACAATGAGCAGTTCTTC.